This is a list of T cell receptor beta chains from one sample in a study of blood T cell repertoires in COVID-19. Libraries were prepared by immunoSEQ multiplex PCR; TCRdb keeps only in-frame clonotypes and omits some of them. The sample consists of more than 95,000 clones, roughly four fifths of them appearing once. Material for sequencing was peripheral blood. The receptors derive from a man aged 25-45 years with COVID-19, enrolled during active disease. Both conserved end residues are part of each CDR3. D genes are given only for firm matches. The size field is filled for only some rows; it gives once, few, many or a size class.

cdr3_aa cdr3_nt d_call j_call clone_size v_call cdr3_length
CASSSLSGREEDNEQFF TGCGCCAGCAGCTCCCTGTCGGGTCGGGAGGAAGATAATGAGCAGTTCTTC TRBD2 TRBJ2-1 NA TRBV5-1 17
CANPGDKGRGNTIYF TGTGCCAACCCGGGGGATAAGGGGAGGGGAAACACCATATATTTT NA TRBJ1-3 NA TRBV19 15
CASSEGVTYEQYF TGTGCCAGCAGCGAGGGAGTCACCTACGAGCAGTACTTC NA TRBJ2-7 NA TRBV7-2 13
CASSLFLGGETQYF TGTGCCAGCAGTTTATTCCTAGGAGGCGAGACCCAGTACTTC NA TRBJ2-5 once TRBV28 14
CASSQAGGTEAFF TGTGCCAGCAGCCAAGCGGGTGGCACTGAAGCTTTCTTT NA TRBJ1-1 NA TRBV3-1/TRBV3-2 13
CASSRWVQGTNGYTF TGTGCCAGCAGCCGCTGGGTACAGGGCACCAATGGCTACACCTTC NA TRBJ1-2 NA TRBV7-2 15
CASSQSPGGGLNTEAFF TGCGCCAGCAGCCAATCTCCGGGCGGGGGACTGAACACTGAAGCTTTCTTT NA TRBJ1-1 NA TRBV4-1 17
CSVVAGLYEQYF TGCAGCGTTGTAGCGGGCCTCTACGAGCAGTACTTC TRBD2 TRBJ2-7 NA TRBV29-1 12
CASSLMQQETQYF TGTGCCAGCAGCTTGATGCAGCAAGAGACCCAGTACTTC NA TRBJ2-5 once TRBV5-4 13
CASINRGNTEAFF TGTGCCAGTATAAATAGGGGGAACACTGAAGCTTTCTTT NA TRBJ1-1 NA TRBV19 13
CASSPRASEISEQFF TGTGCCAGCAGCCCCCGAGCAAGCGAAATTAGTGAGCAGTTCTTC NA TRBJ2-1 NA TRBV7-9 15
CSVDFSHTGGYGYTF TGCAGCGTTGATTTCTCACATACTGGAGGCTATGGCTACACCTTC NA TRBJ1-2 few TRBV29-1 15
CASSIFPRGDTQYF TGTGCCAGTAGTATCTTTCCGCGAGGAGATACGCAGTATTTT NA TRBJ2-3 NA TRBV19 14
CASKTGTANTEAFF TGTGCCAGTAAGACCGGGACAGCGAACACTGAAGCTTTCTTT TRBD1 TRBJ1-1 NA TRBV19 14
CASSPRRTGNEQFF TGTGCCAGTAGTCCCCGGAGGACAGGGAATGAGCAGTTCTTC TRBD1 TRBJ2-1 few TRBV19 14
CASSSQGGLYQPQHF TGTGCCAGCAGCTCACAGGGCGGGTTGTATCAGCCCCAGCATTTT NA TRBJ1-5 NA TRBV5-6 15
CASSRDRDGDSDTEAFF TGTGCCAGCAGCCGTGACAGGGATGGGGATTCGGACACTGAAGCTTTCTTT TRBD1 TRBJ1-1 NA TRBV9 17
CASISIGRESYEQYF TGTGCCAGCATCTCGATCGGCAGGGAATCCTACGAGCAGTACTTC NA TRBJ2-7 NA TRBV27 15
CASGFRVWQGVEGQPQHF TGTGCTAGTGGTTTCCGGGTGTGGCAGGGGGTTGAGGGTCAGCCCCAGCATTTT TRBD1 TRBJ1-5 NA TRBV12-5 18
CASSTGTGGYNTQYF TGCGCCAGCAGCACCGGGACAGGGGGTTATAATACGCAGTATTTT TRBD1 TRBJ2-3 NA TRBV5-1 15
CASSSQLNTEAFF TGTGCCAGCAGCTCCCAATTGAACACTGAAGCTTTCTTT NA TRBJ1-1 NA TRBV13 13
CASSMKRGSLDTQYF TGTGCCAGTAGTATGAAGCGGGGAAGCTTGGATACGCAGTATTTT TRBD2 TRBJ2-3 NA TRBV19 15
CASSPADYSSYEQYF TGTGCCAGCAGCCCCGCCGACTATAGCTCCTACGAGCAGTACTTC NA TRBJ2-7 NA TRBV7-6 15
CASSPRGQGETQYF TGTGCCAGCTCACCACGAGGACAGGGTGAGACCCAGTACTTC TRBD1 TRBJ2-5 NA TRBV18 14
CASSPGSSTDNEQFF TGCGCCAGCAGCCCCGGTTCAAGTACAGACAATGAGCAGTTCTTC NA TRBJ2-1 NA TRBV5-1 15
CASSPSGTSGGAADTQYF TGTGCCAGCAGCCCTTCCGGGACTAGCGGGGGGGCAGCAGATACGCAGTATTTT TRBD2 TRBJ2-3 few TRBV5-6 18
CAISGGQGNSPLHF TGTGCCATCAGTGGGGGACAGGGAAATTCACCCCTCCACTTT TRBD1 TRBJ1-6 NA TRBV10-3 14
CASSVSLTGELFF TGTGCCAGCAGCGTAAGCCTCACCGGGGAGCTGTTTTTT NA TRBJ2-2 NA TRBV9 13
CASSHGGQGSPLHF TGTGCCAGCAGCCACGGGGGGCAGGGTTCACCCCTCCACTTT NA TRBJ1-6 few TRBV3-1/TRBV3-2 14
CATRPLLRSNTEAFF TGCGCCACCCGCCCTTTACTACGGTCGAACACTGAAGCTTTCTTT NA TRBJ1-1 few TRBV4-1 15
CASSQGTASGNTIYF TGCGCCAGCAGCCAAGGGACAGCCTCTGGAAACACCATATATTTT NA TRBJ1-3 few TRBV4-3 15
CASSYEVTEPQHF TGTGCCAGCAGTTATGAGGTGACGGAGCCCCAGCATTTT NA TRBJ1-5 NA TRBV6-5 13
CASSPSTDTQYF TGTGCCAGCAGTCCGAGCACAGATACGCAGTATTTT NA TRBJ2-3 NA TRBV27 12
CASSHEGTWNSPLHF TGTGCCAGCAGCCATGAAGGGACATGGAATTCACCCCTCCACTTT NA TRBJ1-6 NA TRBV9 15
CASSIGLAGGTGELFF TGTGCCAGTAGTATAGGCCTCGCGGGAGGGACCGGGGAGCTGTTTTTT TRBD2 TRBJ2-2 NA TRBV19 16
CASSLQGISYNEQFF TGTGCCAGCAGCTTACAGGGGATCTCCTACAATGAGCAGTTCTTC TRBD1 TRBJ2-1 NA TRBV28 15
CASSLRVAEGGELFF TGCGCCAGCAGCCTTCGGGTAGCTGAAGGCGGGGAGCTGTTTTTT NA TRBJ2-2 NA TRBV5-1 15
CASSVDSGGNQPQHF TGTGCCAGCAGCGTAGATTCAGGGGGCAATCAGCCCCAGCATTTT NA TRBJ1-5 NA TRBV9 15
CASSLGQGLGNQPQHF TGTGCCAGCAGCTTAGGACAGGGGCTGGGCAATCAGCCCCAGCATTTT TRBD1 TRBJ1-5 NA TRBV7-2 16
CASSLGLAGSSYEQYF TGTGCCAGCAGCTTAGGACTAGCGGGTAGCTCCTACGAGCAGTACTTC TRBD2 TRBJ2-7 NA TRBV11-2 16
CASSLGGSPYGYTF TGTGCCAGCAGCTTAGGAGGCAGCCCCTATGGCTACACCTTC NA TRBJ1-2 NA TRBV7-9 14
CASSQETGLAGWDEQFF TGTGCCAGCAGCCAAGAGACGGGACTAGCGGGATGGGATGAGCAGTTCTTC TRBD2 TRBJ2-1 NA TRBV14 17
CSVLGLGVEQFF TGCAGCGTCTTGGGACTAGGGGTTGAGCAGTTCTTC TRBD2 TRBJ2-1 NA TRBV29-1 12
CSATGGVNEQYF TGCAGCGCAACAGGGGGCGTGAACGAGCAGTACTTC TRBD1 TRBJ2-7 NA TRBV29-1 12
CAWSKGQGDNSPLHF TGTGCCTGGAGTAAGGGTCAGGGGGATAATTCACCCCTCCACTTT TRBD1 TRBJ1-6 few TRBV30 15
CASTLAGENEQFF TGTGCCAGCACCTTGGCGGGGGAAAATGAGCAGTTCTTC TRBD2 TRBJ2-1 NA TRBV28 13
CASSLQGQETQYF TGCGCCAGCAGCTTGCAGGGACAAGAGACCCAGTACTTC NA TRBJ2-5 NA TRBV5-1 13
CASSSPGDWDNQPQHF TGTGCCAGCAGTTCCCCAGGGGATTGGGACAATCAGCCCCAGCATTTT NA TRBJ1-5 NA TRBV28 16
CASSPHDWDRPNYEQYF TGCGCCAGCAGCCCCCATGATTGGGACAGGCCTAACTACGAGCAGTACTTC TRBD1 TRBJ2-7 few TRBV5-1 17
CASSLGGEVGDTQYF TGTGCCAGCAGCTTGGGAGGGGAGGTCGGAGATACGCAGTATTTT NA TRBJ2-3 NA TRBV5-5 15
CASITRGLRLNYGYTF TGTGCCAGCATCACGAGAGGGCTCCGACTTAACTATGGCTACACCTTC NA TRBJ1-2 NA TRBV28 16
CASSRTQGSFNYGYTF TGTGCCAGCAGTCGTACACAGGGATCCTTTAACTATGGCTACACCTTC NA TRBJ1-2 NA TRBV27 16
CASSVGGLAGRTDTQYF TGTGCCAGCAGCGTAGGGGGACTAGCGGGTCGCACAGATACGCAGTATTTT TRBD2 TRBJ2-3 few TRBV9 17
CASSLGGANTEAFF TGTGCCAGCAGTTTGGGGGGGGCGAACACTGAAGCTTTCTTT NA TRBJ1-1 once TRBV28 14
CASVHPAGGSYNEQFF TGTGCCTCTGTGCATCCAGCGGGGGGGTCGTACAATGAGCAGTTCTTC TRBD2 TRBJ2-1 NA TRBV30 16
CASSSYTDKTLYGYTF TGTGCCAGCAGTAGCTATACGGACAAGACTTTATACGGCTACACCTTC NA TRBJ1-2 NA TRBV27 16
CASSYSGSGTYEQYF TGTGCCAGCAGTTACTCCGGTAGCGGTACCTACGAGCAGTACTTC NA TRBJ2-7 NA TRBV6-5 15